This TCR beta chain comes out of a study of T cells in Graves' hyperthyroidism and ophthalmopathy. On the study more broadly: Initial diagnosis, before any treatment, was when peripheral blood was collected. Overall study findings and caveats: Also found in blood were most expanded thyroid clonotypes above 0.001.

This clonotype was found many times. What it binds is unknown. Amplification of TCR beta CDR3 regions was performed using RNA transcripts as template. The HTBI primer set drove a first-round RT-PCR of the TCR CDR3. TCRdb reanalysed the multiplex PCR reads using MiXCR and keeps one entry per CDR3 protein. The profile covers about 300,000 distinct CDR3 sequences, with roughly 13% appearing a single time and 7.8% taken by the ten largest. The CDR3 consists of 12 residues. Germline V lookup: CDR1 GTSNPN, CDR2 SVGIG (reference sequence). V gave up 4 bases and J gave up 0 bases, with 7 bases separating them. Patients aged 18 to 65 had newly diagnosed hyperthyroidism lasting under 2 months.

The sequenced material came from blood. This sequence joins TRBV30 and TRBJ2-7; D remains ambiguous. The TCR sequence derives from a woman aged 25 to 45 with Graves' hyperthyroidism that later progressed to Graves' ophthalmopathy. DNA for the CDR3: TGTGCCTGGATCAGGTCCTCCTACGAGCAGTACTTC. Residues: CAWIRSSYEQYF.